This T cell receptor beta chain was identified in a study of identical twins. The table lists this clonotype with a few counts. The CDR3 has 13 residues. V was cut by 1 base and J by 4 bases, with 7 bases left in between. Germline V gene lookup returns CDR1 LNHNV and CDR2 YYDKDF (reference sequence). A single record per CDR3 protein comes from TCRdb applying MiXCR to the 5' RACE reads. The sample records 650,000 to 800,000 distinct CDR3 sequences, under 9% being singletons. These data also featured in a second study, about yellow fever vaccine responses in identical twins.

The sequence derives from a young woman in good health. The specimen sequenced was PBMCs. The chain carries TRBV15 and TRBJ1-1; D possibly corresponds to TRBD1 (5 bases). Here the CDR3 reads CATSRVGGTEAFF. CDR3 bases: TGTGCCACCAGCAGAGTGGGGGGCACTGAAGCTTTCTTT.